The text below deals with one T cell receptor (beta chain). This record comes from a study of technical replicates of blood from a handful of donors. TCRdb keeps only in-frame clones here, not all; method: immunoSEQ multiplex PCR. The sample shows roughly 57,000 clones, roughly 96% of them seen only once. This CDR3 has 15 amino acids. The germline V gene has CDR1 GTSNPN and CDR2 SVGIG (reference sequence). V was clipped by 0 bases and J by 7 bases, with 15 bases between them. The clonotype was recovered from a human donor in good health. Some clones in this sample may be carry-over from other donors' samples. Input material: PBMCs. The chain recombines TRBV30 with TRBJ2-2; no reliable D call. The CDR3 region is CAWSVQRLVYGELFF. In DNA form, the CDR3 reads TGTGCCTGGAGTGTACAAAGGCTAGTGTACGGGGAGCTGTTTTTT.